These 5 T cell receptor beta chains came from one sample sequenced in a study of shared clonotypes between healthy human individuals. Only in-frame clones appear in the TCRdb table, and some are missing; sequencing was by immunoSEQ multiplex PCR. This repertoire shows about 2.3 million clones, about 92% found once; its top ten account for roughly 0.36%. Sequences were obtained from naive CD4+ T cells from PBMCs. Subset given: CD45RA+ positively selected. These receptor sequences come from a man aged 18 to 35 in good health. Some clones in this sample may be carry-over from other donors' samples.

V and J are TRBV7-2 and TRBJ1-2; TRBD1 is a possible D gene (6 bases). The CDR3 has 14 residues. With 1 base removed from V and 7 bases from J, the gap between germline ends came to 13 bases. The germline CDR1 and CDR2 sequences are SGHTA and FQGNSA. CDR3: CASSLEGVAGGYTF. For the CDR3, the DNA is TGTGCCAGCAGCTTAGAGGGGGTCGCTGGTGGCTACACCTTC.

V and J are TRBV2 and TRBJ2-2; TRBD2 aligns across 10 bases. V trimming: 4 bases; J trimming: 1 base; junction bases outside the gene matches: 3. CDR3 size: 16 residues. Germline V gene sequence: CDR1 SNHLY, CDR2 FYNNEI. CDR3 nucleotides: TGTGCCAGCAGTGTAACTAGCGGGATGAACACCGGGGAGCTGTTTTTT. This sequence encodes CASSVTSGMNTGELFF.

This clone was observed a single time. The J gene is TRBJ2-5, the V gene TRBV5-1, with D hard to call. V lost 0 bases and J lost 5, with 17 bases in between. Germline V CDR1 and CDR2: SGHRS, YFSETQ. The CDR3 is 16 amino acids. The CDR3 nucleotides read TGCGCCAGCAGCTTGGGGGTTGGTAGGGCGTACGAGACCCAGTACTTC. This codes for CASSLGVGRAYETQYF.

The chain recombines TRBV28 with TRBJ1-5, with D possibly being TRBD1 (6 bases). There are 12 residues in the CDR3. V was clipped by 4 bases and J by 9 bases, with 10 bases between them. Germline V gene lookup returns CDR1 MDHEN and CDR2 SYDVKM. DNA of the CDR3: TGTGCCAGCAGTTCCGTGGACAGGCCCCAGCATTTT. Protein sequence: CASSSVDRPQHF.

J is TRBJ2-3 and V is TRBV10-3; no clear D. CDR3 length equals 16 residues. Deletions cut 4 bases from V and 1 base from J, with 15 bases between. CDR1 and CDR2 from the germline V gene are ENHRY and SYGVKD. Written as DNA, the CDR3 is TGTGCCATCAGTGTGTTATCGGCGGCCGGCACAGATACGCAGTATTTT. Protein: CAISVLSAAGTDTQYF.